Listed here are 9 T cell receptor beta chains from one sample, sequenced in a study of CD8 T cells in Susac syndrome. Reverse transcription used about 0.45 to 1 ug RNA and random hexamers. MiXCR was run by TCRdb on the immunoSEQ multiplex PCR reads, yielding one entry per CDR3 protein. The table includes under 200,000 distinct CDR3 sequences, about 96% detected once. Sample: CD4+ T cells from PBMCs. The source of these receptors is a human donor with Susac syndrome.

This chain uses TRBV29-1 with TRBJ2-1, with 9 positions matching TRBD2. V shed 5 bases, J shed 3 bases, and the junction held 11 bases outside the gene matches. The germline CDR1 and CDR2 sequences are SQVTM and ANQGSEA. The CDR3 is 16 amino acids. CDR3 protein: CSVKATIAGVYNEQFF. For the CDR3, the DNA is TGCAGCGTTAAGGCCACCATAGCGGGAGTCTACAATGAGCAGTTCTTC.

This chain uses TRBV20-1 with TRBJ1-6, with 8 bases lining up with TRBD1. CDR3 size: 17 residues. Trimming at V came to 1 base and at J to 5 bases, leaving 10 bases not matched to a gene. Germline V lookup: CDR1 DFQATT, CDR2 SNEGSKA (reference sequence). CDR3: CSARAERWTGNNSPLHF. CDR3 DNA: TGCAGTGCTAGAGCCGAAAGATGGACAGGGAATAATTCACCCCTCCACTTT.

The gene calls are TRBV7-3 and TRBJ2-6; D may be TRBD1 (5 bases). Between the trimmed V and J ends, which lost 5 bases and 4 bases, there was a span of 12 bases. The CDR3 sequence is 15 residues long. CDR1 is SGHTA, CDR2 FQGTGA, per germline. CDR3 DNA: TGTGCCAGCAGCCCCTTAGGGGCGGGGGCCAACGTCCTGACTTTC. Amino acid sequence: CASSPLGAGANVLTF.

Remarks on this clonotype: The junction does not match germline at one end; this may be a read error. This chain connects TRBV20-1 to TRBJ1-2; D perhaps matches TRBD1 (6 bases). CDR1 and CDR2 from the germline V gene are DFQATT and SNEGSKA (reference sequence). The CDR3 sequence is 13 residues long. The CDR3 sequence is CSATSPGVVLQAF. CDR3 nucleotide sequence: TGCAGTGCGACCAGCCCAGGGGTAGTACTTCAGGCCTTC.

The chain is built from TRBV20-1 and TRBJ2-3; D perhaps matches TRBD1 (5 bases). V lost 0 bases, J lost 4 bases, and 14 bases lay in between. Germline V gene data show CDR1 as DFQATT and CDR2 as SNEGSKA (reference sequence). The CDR3 sequence is 15 residues long. CDR3 sequence: CSAREVGRVADTQYF. DNA of the CDR3: TGCAGTGCTAGAGAAGTAGGCAGGGTAGCAGATACGCAGTATTTT.

The chain is built from TRBV29-1 and TRBJ1-2; no firm D call. Trimming took off 4 bases at V and 3 bases at J, with 12 bases between the two ends. In germline, CDR1 is SQVTM, CDR2 ANQGSEA. The CDR3 has 13 amino acids. DNA for the CDR3: TGCAGCGTTGTTGCGCCGGCGGACTATGGCTACACCTTC. Translated: CSVVAPADYGYTF.

The chain links TRBV6-5 to TRBJ2-2; 11 bases are shared with TRBD1. The germline gives CDR1 MNHEY, CDR2 SVGAGI. Trimming at V came to 10 bases and at J to 6 bases, leaving 4 bases not matched to a gene. The CDR3 is 13 residues long. In DNA form, the CDR3 reads TGTGCCACACGGGACAGGGGGTCCGGGGAGCTGTTTTTT. It is translated as CATRDRGSGELFF.

V is TRBV6-5 and J is TRBJ1-2; possibly TRBD1 for D (6 bases). V gave up 7 bases and J gave up 2 bases, with 14 bases separating them. CDR1 is MNHEY, CDR2 SVGAGI, per germline. The CDR3 runs 14 residues. The CDR3 sequence is CASKSPQGNYGYTF. In DNA form, the CDR3 reads TGTGCCAGCAAATCGCCCCAGGGGAACTATGGCTACACCTTC.

This clonotype has just one count. The chain couples TRBV20-1 to TRBJ2-7; 8 nucleotides match TRBD2. J lost 2 bases, V lost 1 base, and 13 bases had no gene match. Germline-derived CDR1 and CDR2 are DFQATT and SNEGSKA (reference sequence). The CDR3 is 17 residues long. DNA of the CDR3: TGCAGTGCTAGAGTCCCACCCCCTAGCGGGCGCGCCTACGAGCAGTACTTC. This sequence encodes CSARVPPPSGRAYEQYF.